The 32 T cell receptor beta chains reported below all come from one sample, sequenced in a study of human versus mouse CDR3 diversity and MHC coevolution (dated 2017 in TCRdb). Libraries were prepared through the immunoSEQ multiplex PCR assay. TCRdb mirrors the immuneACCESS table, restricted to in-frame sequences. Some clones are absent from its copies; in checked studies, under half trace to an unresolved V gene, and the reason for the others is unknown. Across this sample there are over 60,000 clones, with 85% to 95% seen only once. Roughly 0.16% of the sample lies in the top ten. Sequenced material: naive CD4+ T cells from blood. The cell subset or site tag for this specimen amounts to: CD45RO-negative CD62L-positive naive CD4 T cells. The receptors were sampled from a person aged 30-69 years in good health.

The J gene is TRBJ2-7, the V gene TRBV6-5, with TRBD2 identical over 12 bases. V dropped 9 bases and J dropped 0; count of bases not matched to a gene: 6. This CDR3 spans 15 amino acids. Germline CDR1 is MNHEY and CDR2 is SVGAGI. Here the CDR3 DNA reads TGTGCCAGTAGGACTAGCGGGGTACCCTCCTACGAGCAGTACTTC. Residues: CASRTSGVPSYEQYF.

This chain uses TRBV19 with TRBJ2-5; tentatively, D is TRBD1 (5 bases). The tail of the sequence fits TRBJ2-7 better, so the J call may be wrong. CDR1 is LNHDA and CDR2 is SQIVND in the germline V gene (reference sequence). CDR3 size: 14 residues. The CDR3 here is CASSMASGPYEQYF. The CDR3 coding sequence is TGTGCCAGTAGTATGGCTTCAGGGCCCTACGAGCAGTACTTC.

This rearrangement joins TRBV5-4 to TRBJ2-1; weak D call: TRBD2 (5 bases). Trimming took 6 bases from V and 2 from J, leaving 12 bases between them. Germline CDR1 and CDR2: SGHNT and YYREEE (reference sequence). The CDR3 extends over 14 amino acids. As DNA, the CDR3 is TGTGCCAGCACCCTGATGACTACCTACAATGAGCAGTTCTTC. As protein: CASTLMTTYNEQFF.

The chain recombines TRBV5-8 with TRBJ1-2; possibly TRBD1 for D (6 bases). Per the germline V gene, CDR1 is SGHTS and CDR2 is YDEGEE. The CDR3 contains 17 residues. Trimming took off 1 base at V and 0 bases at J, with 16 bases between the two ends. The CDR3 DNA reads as TGTGCCAGCAGCTTGAATCTCGGGACAAAGTCTAACTATGGCTACACCTTC. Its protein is CASSLNLGTKSNYGYTF.

The CDR3 region has the DNA TGTGCCAGCAGCCAAGATGCGTCCTTCGAGACCCAGTACTTC. It specifies CASSQDASFETQYF. This chain uses TRBV4-2 with TRBJ2-5, with no clear D. This CDR3 region has 14 residues. V lost 0 bases and J lost 5, with 10 bases in between. Germline CDR1 reads LGHNA; CDR2 reads YNFKEQ.

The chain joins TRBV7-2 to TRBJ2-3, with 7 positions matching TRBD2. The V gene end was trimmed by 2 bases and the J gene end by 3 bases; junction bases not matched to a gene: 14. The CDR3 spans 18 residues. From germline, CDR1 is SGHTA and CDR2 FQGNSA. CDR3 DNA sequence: TGTGCCAGCAGCTTACTCGCGGGAGCGAATTTTGGTACAGATACGCAGTATTTT. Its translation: CASSLLAGANFGTDTQYF.

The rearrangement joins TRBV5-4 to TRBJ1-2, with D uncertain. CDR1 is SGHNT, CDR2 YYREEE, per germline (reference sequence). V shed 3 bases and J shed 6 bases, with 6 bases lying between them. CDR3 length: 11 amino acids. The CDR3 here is CASSWEDGYTF. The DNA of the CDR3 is TGTGCCAGCAGCTGGGAGGATGGCTACACCTTC.

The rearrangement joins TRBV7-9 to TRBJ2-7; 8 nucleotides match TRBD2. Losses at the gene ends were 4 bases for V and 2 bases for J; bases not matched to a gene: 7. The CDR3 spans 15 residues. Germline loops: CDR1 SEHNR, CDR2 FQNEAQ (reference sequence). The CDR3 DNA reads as TGTGCCAGCAGCTACCTAGCGGGCGCAACCTACGAGCAGTACTTC. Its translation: CASSYLAGATYEQYF.

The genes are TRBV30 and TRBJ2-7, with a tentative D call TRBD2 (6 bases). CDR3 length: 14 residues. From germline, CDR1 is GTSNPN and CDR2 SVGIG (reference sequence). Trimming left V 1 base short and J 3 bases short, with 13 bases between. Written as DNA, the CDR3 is TGTGCCTGGAGTGGCGGGACCATACACTACGAGCAGTACTTC. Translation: CAWSGGTIHYEQYF.

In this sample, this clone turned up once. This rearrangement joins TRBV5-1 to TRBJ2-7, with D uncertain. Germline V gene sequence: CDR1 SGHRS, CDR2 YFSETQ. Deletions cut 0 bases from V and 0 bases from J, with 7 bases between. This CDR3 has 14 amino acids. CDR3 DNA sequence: TGCGCCAGCAGCTTGGGACAAAGCTCCTACGAGCAGTACTTC. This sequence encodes CASSLGQSSYEQYF. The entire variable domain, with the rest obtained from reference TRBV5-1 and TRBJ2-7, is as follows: KAGVTQTPRYLIKTRGQQVTLSCSPISGHRSVSWYQQTPGQGLQFLFEYFSETQRNKGNFPGRFSGRQFSNSRSEMNVSTLELGDSALYLCASSLGQSSYEQYFGPGTRLTVT.

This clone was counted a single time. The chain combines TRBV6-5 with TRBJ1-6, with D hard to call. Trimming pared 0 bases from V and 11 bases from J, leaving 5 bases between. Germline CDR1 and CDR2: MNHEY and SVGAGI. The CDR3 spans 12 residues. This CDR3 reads CASSYSGAPLHF. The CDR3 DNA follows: TGTGCCAGCAGTTACTCCGGGGCACCCCTCCACTTT.

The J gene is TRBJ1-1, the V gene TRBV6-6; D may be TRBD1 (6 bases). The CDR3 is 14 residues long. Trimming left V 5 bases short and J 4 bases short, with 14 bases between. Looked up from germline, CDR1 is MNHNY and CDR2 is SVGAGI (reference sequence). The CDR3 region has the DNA TGTGCCAGCAGTCTAACAGGGACAATCACTGAAGCTTTCTTT. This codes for CASSLTGTITEAFF.

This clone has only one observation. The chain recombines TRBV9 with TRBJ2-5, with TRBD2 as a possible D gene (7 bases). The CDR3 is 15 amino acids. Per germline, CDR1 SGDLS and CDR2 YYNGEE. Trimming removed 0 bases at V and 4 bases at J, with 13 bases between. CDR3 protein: CASSVVGGPGETQYF. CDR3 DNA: TGTGCCAGCAGCGTAGTGGGGGGGCCAGGAGAGACCCAGTACTTC.

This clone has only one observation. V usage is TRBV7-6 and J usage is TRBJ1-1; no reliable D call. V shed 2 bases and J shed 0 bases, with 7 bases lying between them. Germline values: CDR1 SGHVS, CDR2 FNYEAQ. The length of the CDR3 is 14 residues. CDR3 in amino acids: CASSLRVVNTEAFF. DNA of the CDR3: TGTGCCAGCAGCTTAAGAGTGGTGAACACTGAAGCTTTCTTT.

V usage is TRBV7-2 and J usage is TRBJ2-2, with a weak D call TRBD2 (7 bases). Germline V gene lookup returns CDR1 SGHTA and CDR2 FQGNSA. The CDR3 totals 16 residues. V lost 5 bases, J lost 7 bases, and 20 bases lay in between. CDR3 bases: TGTGCCAGCAGCCCGGTTGGCGGGGGCCTAGTCGGGGAGCTGTTTTTT. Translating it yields CASSPVGGGLVGELFF.

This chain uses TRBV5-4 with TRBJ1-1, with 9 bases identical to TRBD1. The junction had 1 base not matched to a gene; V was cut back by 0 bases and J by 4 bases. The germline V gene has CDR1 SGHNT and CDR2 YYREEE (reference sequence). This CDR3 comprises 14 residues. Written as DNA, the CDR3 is TGTGCCAGCAGCTTGGTGGGACAGGGCACTGAAGCTTTCTTT. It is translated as CASSLVGQGTEAFF.

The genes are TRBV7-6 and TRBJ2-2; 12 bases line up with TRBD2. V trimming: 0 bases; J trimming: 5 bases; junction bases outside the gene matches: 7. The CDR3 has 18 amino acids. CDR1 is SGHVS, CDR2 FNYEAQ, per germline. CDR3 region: CASSLAPSGRAGTGELFF. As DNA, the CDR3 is TGTGCCAGCAGCTTAGCTCCTAGCGGGAGGGCCGGTACCGGGGAGCTGTTTTTT. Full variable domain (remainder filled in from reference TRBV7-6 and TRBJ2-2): GAGVSQSPRYKVTKRGQDVALRCDPISGHVSLYWYRQALGQGPEFLTYFNYEAQQDKSGLPNDRFSAERPEGSISTLTIQRTEQRDSAMYRCASSLAPSGRAGTGELFFGEGSRLTVL.

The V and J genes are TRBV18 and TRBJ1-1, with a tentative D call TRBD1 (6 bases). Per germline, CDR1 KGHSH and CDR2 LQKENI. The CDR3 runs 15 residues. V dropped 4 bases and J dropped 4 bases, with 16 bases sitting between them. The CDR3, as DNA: TGTGCCAGCTCACAAACGGGACACCAGAGCACTGAAGCTTTCTTT. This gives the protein CASSQTGHQSTEAFF.

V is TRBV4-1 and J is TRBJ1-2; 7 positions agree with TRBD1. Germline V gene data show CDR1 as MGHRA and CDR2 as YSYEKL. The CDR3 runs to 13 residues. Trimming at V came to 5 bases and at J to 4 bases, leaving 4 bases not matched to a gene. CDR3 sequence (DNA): TGCGCCAGCAGCAGAACAGGGGTCTATGGCTACACCTTC. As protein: CASSRTGVYGYTF.

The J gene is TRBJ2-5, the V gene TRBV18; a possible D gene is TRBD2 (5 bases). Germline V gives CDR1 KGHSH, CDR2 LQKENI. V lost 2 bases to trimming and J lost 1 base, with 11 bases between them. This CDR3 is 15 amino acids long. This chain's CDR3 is CASSPEARVQETQYF. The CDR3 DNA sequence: TGTGCCAGCTCACCAGAGGCGAGGGTCCAAGAGACCCAGTACTTC.

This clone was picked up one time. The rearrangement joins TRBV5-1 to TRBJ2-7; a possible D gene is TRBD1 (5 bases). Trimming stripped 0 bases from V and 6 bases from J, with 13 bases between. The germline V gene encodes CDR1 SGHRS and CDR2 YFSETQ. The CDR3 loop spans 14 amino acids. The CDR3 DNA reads TGCGCCAGCAGCTTGGCCGTAGGGGCGATCGAGCAGTACTTC. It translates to CASSLAVGAIEQYF.

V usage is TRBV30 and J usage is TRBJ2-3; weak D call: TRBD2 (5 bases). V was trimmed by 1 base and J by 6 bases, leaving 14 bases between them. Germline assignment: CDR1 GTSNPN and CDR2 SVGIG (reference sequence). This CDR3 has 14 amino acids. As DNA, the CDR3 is TGTGCCTGGAGTGCCGTGACTATTAAGGATACGCAGTATTTT. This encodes CAWSAVTIKDTQYF.

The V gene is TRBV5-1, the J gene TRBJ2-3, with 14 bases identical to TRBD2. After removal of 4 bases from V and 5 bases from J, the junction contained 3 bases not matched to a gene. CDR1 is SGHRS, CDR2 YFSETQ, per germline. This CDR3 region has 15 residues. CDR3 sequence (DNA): TGCGCCAGCAGCCAGGGACTAGCGGGAGTAGATACGCAGTATTTT. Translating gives CASSQGLAGVDTQYF.

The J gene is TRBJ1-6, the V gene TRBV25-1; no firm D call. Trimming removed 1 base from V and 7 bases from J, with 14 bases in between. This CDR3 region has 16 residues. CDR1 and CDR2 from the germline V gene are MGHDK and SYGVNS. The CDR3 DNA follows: TGTGCCAGCAGTGAATCGGTGGCAGGCGGGAATTCACCCCTCCACTTT. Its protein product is CASSESVAGGNSPLHF.

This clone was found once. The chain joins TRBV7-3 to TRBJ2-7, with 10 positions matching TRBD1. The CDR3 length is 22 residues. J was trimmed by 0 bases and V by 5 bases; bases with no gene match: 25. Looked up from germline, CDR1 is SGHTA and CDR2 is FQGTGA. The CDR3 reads CASSPPPPRTGGIAPVSYEQYF. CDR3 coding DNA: TGTGCCAGCAGCCCACCTCCCCCTCGGACAGGGGGAATCGCTCCTGTCTCCTACGAGCAGTACTTC.

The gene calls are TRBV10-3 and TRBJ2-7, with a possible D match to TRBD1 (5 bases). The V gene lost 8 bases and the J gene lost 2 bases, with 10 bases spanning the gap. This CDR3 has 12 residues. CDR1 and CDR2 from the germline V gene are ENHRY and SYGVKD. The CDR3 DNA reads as TGTGCCATCGGCGACAGTCCCTACGAGCAGTACTTC. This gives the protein CAIGDSPYEQYF.

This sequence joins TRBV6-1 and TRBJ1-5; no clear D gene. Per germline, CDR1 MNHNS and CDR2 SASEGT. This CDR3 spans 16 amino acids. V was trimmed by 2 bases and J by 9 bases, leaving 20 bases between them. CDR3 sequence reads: CASSEIPGRREGPQHF. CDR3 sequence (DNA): TGTGCCAGCAGTGAAATCCCCGGACGGAGGGAGGGGCCCCAGCATTTT.

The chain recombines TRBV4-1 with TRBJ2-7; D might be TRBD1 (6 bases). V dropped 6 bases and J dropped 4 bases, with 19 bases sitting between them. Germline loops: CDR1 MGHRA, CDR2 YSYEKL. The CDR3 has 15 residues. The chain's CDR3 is CASRLTEGGKYEQYF. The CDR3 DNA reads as TGCGCCAGCAGGCTGACTGAAGGGGGTAAGTACGAGCAGTACTTC.

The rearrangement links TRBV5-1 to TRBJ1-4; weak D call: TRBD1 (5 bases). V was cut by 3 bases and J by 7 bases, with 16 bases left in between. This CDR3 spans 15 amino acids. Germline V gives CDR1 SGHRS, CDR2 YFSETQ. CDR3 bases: TGCGCCAGCAGCTCCACAGGCCTGGAGCGTGAAAAACTGTTTTTT. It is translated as CASSSTGLEREKLFF.

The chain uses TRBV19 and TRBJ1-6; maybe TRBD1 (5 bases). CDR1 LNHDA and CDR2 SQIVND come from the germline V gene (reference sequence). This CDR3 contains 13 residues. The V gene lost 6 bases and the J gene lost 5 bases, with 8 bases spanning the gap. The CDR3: CASRDSNNSPLHF. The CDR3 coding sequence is TGTGCCAGTAGAGACAGTAATAATTCACCCCTCCACTTT. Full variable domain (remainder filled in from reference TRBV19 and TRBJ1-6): DGGITQSPKYLFRKEGQNVTLSCEQNLNHDAMYWYRQDPGQGLRLIYYSQIVNDFQKGDIAEGYSVSREKKESFPLTVTSAQKNPTAFYLCASRDSNNSPLHFGNGTRLTVT.

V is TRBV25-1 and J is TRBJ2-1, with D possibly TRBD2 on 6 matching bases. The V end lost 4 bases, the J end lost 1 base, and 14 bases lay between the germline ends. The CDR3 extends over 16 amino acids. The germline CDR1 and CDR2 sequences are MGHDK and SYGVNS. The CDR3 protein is CASSVLTSESYNEQFF. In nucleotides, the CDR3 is TGTGCCAGCAGTGTCCTGACTAGTGAGTCCTACAATGAGCAGTTCTTC.

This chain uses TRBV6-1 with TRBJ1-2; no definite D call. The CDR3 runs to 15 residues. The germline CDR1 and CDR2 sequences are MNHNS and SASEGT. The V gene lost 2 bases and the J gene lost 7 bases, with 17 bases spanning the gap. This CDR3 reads CASSESNSPTRGYTF. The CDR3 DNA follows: TGTGCCAGCAGTGAAAGTAACAGCCCAACGCGTGGCTACACCTTC.